This T cell receptor (beta chain) emerged from a study of blood T cell repertoires in COVID-19. The CDR3 is 16 residues long. V trimming: 5 bases; J trimming: 0 bases; junction bases outside the gene matches: 8. The germline CDR1 and CDR2 sequences are MNHEY and SMNVEV (reference sequence). Assay used: immunoSEQ multiplex PCR; TCRdb lists only in-frame clones, some missing. The sample carries about 190,000 clones, 88% recorded once. This chain connects TRBV27 to TRBJ1-1; TRBD1 matches 8 bases. The clonotype comes from a man aged 35-49 years with active or convalescent COVID-19. The specimen sequenced was peripheral blood. CDR3 DNA: TGTGCCAGCAGTCCAGGACAGGGATTCATGAACACTGAAGCTTTCTTT. This encodes CASSPGQGFMNTEAFF.